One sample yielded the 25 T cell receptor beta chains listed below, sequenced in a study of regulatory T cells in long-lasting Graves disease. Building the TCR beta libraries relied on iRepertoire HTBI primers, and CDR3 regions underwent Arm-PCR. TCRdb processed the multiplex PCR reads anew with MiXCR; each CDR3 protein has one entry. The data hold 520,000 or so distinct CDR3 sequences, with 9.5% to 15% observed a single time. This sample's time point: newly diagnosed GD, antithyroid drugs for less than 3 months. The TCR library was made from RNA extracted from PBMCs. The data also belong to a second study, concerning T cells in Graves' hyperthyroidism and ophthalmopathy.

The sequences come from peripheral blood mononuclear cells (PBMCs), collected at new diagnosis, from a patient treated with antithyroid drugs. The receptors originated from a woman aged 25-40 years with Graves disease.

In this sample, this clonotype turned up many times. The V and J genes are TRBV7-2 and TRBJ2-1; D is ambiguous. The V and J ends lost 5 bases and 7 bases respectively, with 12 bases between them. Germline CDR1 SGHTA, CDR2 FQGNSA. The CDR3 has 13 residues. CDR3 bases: TGTGCCAGCAGCCGCCGGTGGTTTAATGAGCAGTTCTTC. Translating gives CASSRRWFNEQFF.

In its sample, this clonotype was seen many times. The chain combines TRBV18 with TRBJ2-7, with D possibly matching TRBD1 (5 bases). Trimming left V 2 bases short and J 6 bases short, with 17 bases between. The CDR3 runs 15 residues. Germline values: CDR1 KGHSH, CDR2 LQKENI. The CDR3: CASSPKDRSSSEQYF. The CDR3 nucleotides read TGTGCCAGCTCACCAAAAGACAGAAGTTCATCCGAGCAGTACTTC.

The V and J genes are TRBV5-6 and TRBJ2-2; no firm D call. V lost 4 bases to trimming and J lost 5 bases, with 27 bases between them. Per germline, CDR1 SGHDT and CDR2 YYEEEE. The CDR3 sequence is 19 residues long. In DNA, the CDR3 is TGTGCCAGCAGCCCCCTGCCTGGCGGCTCCTTCGATCTTACCGGGGAGCTGTTTTTT. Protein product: CASSPLPGGSFDLTGELFF.

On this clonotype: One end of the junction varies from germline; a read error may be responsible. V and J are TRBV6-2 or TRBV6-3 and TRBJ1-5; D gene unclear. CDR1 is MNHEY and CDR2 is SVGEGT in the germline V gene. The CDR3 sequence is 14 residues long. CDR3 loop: CAGSRAEGNQPQHF. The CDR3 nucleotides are TGTGCCGGCAGCAGAGCAGAGGGCAATCAGCCCCAGCATTTT.

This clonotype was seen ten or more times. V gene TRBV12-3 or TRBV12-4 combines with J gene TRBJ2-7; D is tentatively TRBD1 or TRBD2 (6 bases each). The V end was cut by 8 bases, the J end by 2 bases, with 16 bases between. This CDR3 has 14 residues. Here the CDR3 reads CASSRGDLAYEQYF. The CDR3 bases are TGTGCCAGCTCGAGGGGGGACTTAGCCTACGAGCAGTACTTC.

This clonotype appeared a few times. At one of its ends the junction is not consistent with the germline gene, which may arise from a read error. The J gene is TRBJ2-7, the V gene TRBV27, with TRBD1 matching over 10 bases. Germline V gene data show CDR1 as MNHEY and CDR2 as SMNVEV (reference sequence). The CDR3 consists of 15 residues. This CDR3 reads CASSFLGTGVDEQCF. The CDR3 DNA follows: TGTGCCAGCAGTTTCCTCGGGACAGGGGTGGACGAGCAGTGCTTC.

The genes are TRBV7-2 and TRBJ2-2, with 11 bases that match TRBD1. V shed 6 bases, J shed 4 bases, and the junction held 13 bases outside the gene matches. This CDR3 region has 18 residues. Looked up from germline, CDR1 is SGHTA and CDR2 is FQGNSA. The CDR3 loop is CASRSRERDRGITGELFF. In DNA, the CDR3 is TGTGCCAGCAGATCCCGGGAACGGGACAGGGGGATCACCGGGGAGCTGTTTTTT.

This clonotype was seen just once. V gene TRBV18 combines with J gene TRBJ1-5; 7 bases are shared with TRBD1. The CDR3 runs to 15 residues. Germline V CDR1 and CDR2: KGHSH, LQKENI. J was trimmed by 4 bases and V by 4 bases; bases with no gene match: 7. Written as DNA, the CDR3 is TGTGCCAGCTCACTAGGGACAGAACTAAATCAGCCCCAGCATTTT. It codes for CASSLGTELNQPQHF.

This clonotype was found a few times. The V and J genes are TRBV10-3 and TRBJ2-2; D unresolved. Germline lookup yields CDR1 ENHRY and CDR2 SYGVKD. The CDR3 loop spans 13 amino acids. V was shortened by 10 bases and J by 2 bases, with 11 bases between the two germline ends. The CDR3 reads CATRHDNTGELFF. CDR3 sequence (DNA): TGTGCCACCCGGCACGATAACACCGGGGAGCTGTTTTTT.

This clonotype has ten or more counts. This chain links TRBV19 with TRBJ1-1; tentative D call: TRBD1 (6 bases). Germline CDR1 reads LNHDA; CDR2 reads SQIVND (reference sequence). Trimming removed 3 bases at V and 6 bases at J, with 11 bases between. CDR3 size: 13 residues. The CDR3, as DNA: TGTGCCAGTAGTATCTTGGGACATTCTGAAGCTTTCTTT. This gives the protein CASSILGHSEAFF. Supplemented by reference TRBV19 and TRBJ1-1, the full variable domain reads DGGITQSPKYLFRKEGQNVTLSCEQNLNHDAMYWYRQDPGQGLRLIYYSQIVNDFQKGDIAEGYSVSREKKESFPLTVTSAQKNPTAFYLCASSILGHSEAFFGQGTRLTVV.

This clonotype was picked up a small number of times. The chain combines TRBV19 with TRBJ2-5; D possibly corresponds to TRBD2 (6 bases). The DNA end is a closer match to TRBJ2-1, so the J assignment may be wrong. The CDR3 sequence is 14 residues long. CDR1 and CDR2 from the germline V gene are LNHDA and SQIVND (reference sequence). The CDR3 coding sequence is TGTGCCAGTAGTTATAGGGGACTCCCCTACGAGCAGTTCTTC. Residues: CASSYRGLPYEQFF.

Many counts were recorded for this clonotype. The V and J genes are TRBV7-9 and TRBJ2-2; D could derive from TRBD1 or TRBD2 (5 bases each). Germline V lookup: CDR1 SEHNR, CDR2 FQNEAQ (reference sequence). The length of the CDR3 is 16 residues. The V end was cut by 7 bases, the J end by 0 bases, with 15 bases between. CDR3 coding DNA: TGTGCCAGCACCCCTCGGGGCCCTCCGAACACCGGGGAGCTGTTTTTT. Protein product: CASTPRGPPNTGELFF. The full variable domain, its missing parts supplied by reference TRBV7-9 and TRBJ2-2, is DTGVSQNPRHKITKRGQNVTFRCDPISEHNRLYWYRQTLGQGPEFLTYFQNEAQLEKSRLLSDRFSAERPKGSFSTLEIQRTEQGDSAMYLCASTPRGPPNTGELFFGEGSRLTVL.

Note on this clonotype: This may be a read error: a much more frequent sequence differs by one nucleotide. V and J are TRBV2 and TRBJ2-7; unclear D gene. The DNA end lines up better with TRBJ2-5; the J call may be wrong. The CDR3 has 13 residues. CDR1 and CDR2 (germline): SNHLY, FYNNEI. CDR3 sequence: CASSVTIQETQYF. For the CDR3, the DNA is TGTGCCAGCAGCGTTACAATTCAAGAGACCCAGTACTTC.

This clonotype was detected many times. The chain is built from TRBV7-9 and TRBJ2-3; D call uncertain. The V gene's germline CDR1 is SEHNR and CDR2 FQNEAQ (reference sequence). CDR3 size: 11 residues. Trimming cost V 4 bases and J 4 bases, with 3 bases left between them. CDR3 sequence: CASSSSDTQYF. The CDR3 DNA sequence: TGTGCCAGCAGCTCGTCAGATACGCAGTATTTT.

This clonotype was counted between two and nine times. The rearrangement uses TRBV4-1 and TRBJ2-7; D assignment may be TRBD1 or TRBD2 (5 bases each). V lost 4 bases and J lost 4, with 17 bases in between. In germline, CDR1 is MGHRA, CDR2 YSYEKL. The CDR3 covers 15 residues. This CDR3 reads CASSPGPGRTYEQYF. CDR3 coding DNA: TGCGCCAGCAGCCCCGGACCGGGACGGACTTACGAGCAGTACTTC.

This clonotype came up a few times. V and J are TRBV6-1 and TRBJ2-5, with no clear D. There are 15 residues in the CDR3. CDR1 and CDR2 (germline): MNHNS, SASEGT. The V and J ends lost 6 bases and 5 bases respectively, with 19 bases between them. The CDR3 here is CASSLVGLVWETQYF. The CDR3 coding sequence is TGTGCCAGCAGCCTGGTGGGGTTGGTATGGGAGACCCAGTACTTC.

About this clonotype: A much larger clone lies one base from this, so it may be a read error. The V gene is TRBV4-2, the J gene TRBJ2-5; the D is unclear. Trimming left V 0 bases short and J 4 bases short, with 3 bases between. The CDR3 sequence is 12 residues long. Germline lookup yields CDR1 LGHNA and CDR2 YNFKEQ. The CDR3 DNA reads TGTGCCAGCAGCCAAGAAGGAGAGACCCAGTACTTC. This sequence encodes CASSQEGETQYF.

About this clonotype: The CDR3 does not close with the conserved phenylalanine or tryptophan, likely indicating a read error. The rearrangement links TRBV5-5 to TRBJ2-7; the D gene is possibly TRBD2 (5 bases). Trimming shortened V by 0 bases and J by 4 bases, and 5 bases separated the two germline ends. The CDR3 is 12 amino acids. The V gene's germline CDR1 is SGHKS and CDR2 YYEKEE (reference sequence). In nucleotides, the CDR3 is TGTGCCAGCAGCTTGGGAGGGTACGAGCAGTACTTG. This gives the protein CASSLGGYEQYL.

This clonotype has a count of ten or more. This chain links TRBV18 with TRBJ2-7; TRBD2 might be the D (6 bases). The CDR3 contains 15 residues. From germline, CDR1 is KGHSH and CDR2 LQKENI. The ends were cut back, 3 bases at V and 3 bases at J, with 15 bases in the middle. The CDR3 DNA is TGTGCCAGCTCACCCCTGGGACTTCTGAACTACGAGCAGTACTTC. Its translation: CASSPLGLLNYEQYF.

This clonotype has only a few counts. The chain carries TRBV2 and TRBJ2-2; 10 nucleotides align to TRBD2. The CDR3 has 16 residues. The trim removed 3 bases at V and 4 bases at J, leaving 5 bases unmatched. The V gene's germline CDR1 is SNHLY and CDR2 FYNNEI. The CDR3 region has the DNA TGTGCCAGCAGTGAGGAGGCTAGCGGGAGCACCGGGGAGCTGTTTTTT. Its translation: CASSEEASGSTGELFF.

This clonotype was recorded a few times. As DNA, the CDR3 is TGCAGCGTTGGACAGGTGGGCCAGGAAGCTTTCTTT. Amino acid sequence: CSVGQVGQEAFF. The gene calls are TRBV29-1 and TRBJ1-1; a possible D gene is TRBD1 (6 bases). Germline values: CDR1 SQVTM, CDR2 ANQGSEA. Trimming removed 4 bases at V and 8 bases at J, with 14 bases between. This CDR3 contains 12 residues.

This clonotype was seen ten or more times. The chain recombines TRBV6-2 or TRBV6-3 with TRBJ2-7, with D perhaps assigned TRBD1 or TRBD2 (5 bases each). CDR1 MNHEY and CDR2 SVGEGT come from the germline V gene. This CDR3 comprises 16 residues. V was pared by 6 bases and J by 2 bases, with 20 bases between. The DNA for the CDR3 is TGTGCCAGCAGAGTTATGATCGGGGCGGCACCCTACGAGCAGTACTTC. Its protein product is CASRVMIGAAPYEQYF.

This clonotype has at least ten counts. CDR3 sequence (DNA): TGTGCCACCTTAGCGGGTCGTTCCGAGCAGTACTTC. Translating it yields CATLAGRSEQYF. The genes are TRBV10-3 and TRBJ2-7, with 7 bases fitting TRBD2. Germline loops: CDR1 ENHRY, CDR2 SYGVKD. The CDR3 contains 12 residues. V lost 10 bases and J lost 6; bases outside the gene matches: 9.

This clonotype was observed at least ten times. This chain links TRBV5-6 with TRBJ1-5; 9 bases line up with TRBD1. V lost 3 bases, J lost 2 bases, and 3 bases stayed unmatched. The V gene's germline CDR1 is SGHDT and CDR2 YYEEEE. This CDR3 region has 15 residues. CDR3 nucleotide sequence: TGTGCCAGCAGCTCCCGGGACAGGGGCAATCAGCCCCAGCATTTT. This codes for CASSSRDRGNQPQHF.

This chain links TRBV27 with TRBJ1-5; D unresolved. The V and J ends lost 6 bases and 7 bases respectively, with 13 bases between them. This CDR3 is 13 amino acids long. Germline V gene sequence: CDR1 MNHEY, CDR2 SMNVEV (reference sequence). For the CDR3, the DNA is TGTGCCAGCAGCGACTATGGAGGCCAGCCCCAGCATTTT. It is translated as CASSDYGGQPQHF.